The rows below give T cell receptor beta chains drawn from one sample of a study of beta chain features in type 1 diabetes. Profiling relied on immunoSEQ multiplex PCR, and the TCRdb table lists in-frame clones only, not all of them. Of some 640,000 clones listed, around an eighth are singletons. The sample taken for sequencing was naive CD4+ T cells from blood. These receptors originate from a man between 18 and 35 years old with type 1 diabetes. Each CDR3 is given with its conserved first and last residue. A D gene is named only where the DNA matches it firmly. The size field is filled for only some rows; it gives once, few, many or a size class.

clone size,J gene,D gene,V gene,CDR3 protein,CDR3 DNA
-,TRBJ2-7,TRBD1,TRBV20-1,CSAGTGYEQYF,TGCAGTGCTGGGACAGGGTACGAGCAGTACTTC
-,TRBJ1-4,TRBD1,TRBV15,CATSRDRGREKLFF,TGTGCCACCAGCAGAGACAGGGGGCGAGAAAAACTGTTTTTT
few,TRBJ2-5,-,TRBV21-1,CASMASGRLQETQYF,TGTGCCAGCATGGCTAGCGGGAGGCTCCAAGAGACCCAGTACTTC
-,TRBJ1-3,-,TRBV11-2,CASSFAGTSGNTIYF,TGTGCCAGCAGCTTCGCCGGGACCTCTGGAAACACCATATATTTT
few,TRBJ2-1,-,TRBV2,CASTREPTSSYNEQFF,TGTGCCAGTACGCGGGAACCTACAAGCTCCTACAATGAGCAGTTCTTC
-,TRBJ2-7,-,TRBV30,CAAEWGSGPKDEQYF,TGTGCCGCCGAATGGGGGTCAGGGCCCAAAGACGAGCAGTACTTC
-,TRBJ2-1,-,TRBV29-1,CSVGQAGVFF,TGCAGCGTTGGCCAGGCTGGAGTCTTCTTC
-,TRBJ1-1,-,TRBV6-5,CASSLGSMNTEAFF,TGTGCCAGCAGTTTGGGCAGTATGAACACTGAAGCTTTCTTT
few,TRBJ2-5,TRBD1,TRBV4-1,CAVVGTGTTETQYF,TGCGCCGTCGTGGGGACAGGGACTACCGAGACCCAGTACTTC
few,TRBJ2-3,TRBD1,TRBV7-9,CASSLRQGRPDTQYF,TGTGCCAGCAGCCTTCGACAGGGGAGGCCAGATACGCAGTATTTT
-,TRBJ1-1,-,TRBV29-1,CSVGENQNTEAFF,TGCAGCGTTGGGGAGAACCAGAACACTGAAGCTTTCTTT
few,TRBJ2-1,TRBD1,TRBV12-5,CASGPSLQGEQFF,TGTGCTAGTGGTCCCTCTTTACAGGGGGAACAGTTCTTC
-,TRBJ2-7,TRBD2,TRBV7-9,CASSFSRTSGGDYEQYF,TGTGCCAGCAGCTTTTCCCGGACTAGCGGGGGGGACTACGAGCAGTACTTC
-,TRBJ1-5,-,TRBV7-9,CASSLVSGREGNQPQHF,TGTGCCAGCAGCTTAGTTTCTGGCAGGGAGGGCAATCAGCCCCAGCATTTT
-,TRBJ2-1,-,TRBV7-2,CASSFRGSEQFF,TGTGCCAGCAGCTTTAGGGGGAGTGAGCAGTTCTTC
-,TRBJ1-2,TRBD1,TRBV20-1,CGTGDGYTF,TGCGGGACAGGGGACGGCTACACCTTC
-,TRBJ2-7,TRBD2,TRBV14,CASSQGGTSGSYEQYF,TGTGCCAGCAGCCAAGGGGGGACTAGCGGGTCCTACGAGCAGTACTTC
few,TRBJ1-1,TRBD1,TRBV7-3,CASSSETGVTEAFF,TGTGCCAGCAGCTCTGAAACAGGGGTCACTGAAGCTTTCTTT
-,TRBJ1-1,-,TRBV25-1,CASSPNQGPLAAFF,TGTGCCAGCAGTCCCAATCAGGGACCTTTGGCCGCTTTCTTT
-,TRBJ1-1,-,TRBV2,CASSEPTEAFF,TGTGCCAGCAGTGAACCCACTGAAGCTTTCTTT
-,TRBJ2-3,-,TRBV18,CASSPGAGSTDTQYF,TGTGCCAGCTCACCAGGGGCGGGGTCCACAGATACGCAGTATTTT
-,TRBJ1-2,TRBD1,TRBV7-2,CASTKDGTGGRGYTF,TGTGCCAGCACCAAAGACGGGACAGGGGGTCGTGGCTACACCTTC
-,TRBJ2-2,TRBD2,TRBV7-9,CASSLSSGSNTGELFF,TGTGCCAGCAGCTTGTCTAGCGGGAGCAACACCGGGGAGCTGTTTTTT
-,TRBJ2-7,TRBD2,TRBV30,CAWSVFGTSGGASEQYF,TGTGCCTGGAGTGTATTCGGGACTAGCGGGGGGGCGTCCGAGCAGTACTTC
-,TRBJ2-3,-,TRBV7-2,CASSLVTLEDTQYF,TGTGCCAGCAGCTTAGTGACTCTTGAAGATACGCAGTATTTT
-,TRBJ2-3,-,TRBV6-1,CASRSQRLDTQYF,TGTGCCAGCAGGTCGCAGCGGCTAGATACGCAGTATTTT
few,TRBJ2-5,TRBD1,TRBV5-1,CASSPDREGETQYF,TGCGCCAGCAGCCCTGACAGGGAAGGAGAGACCCAGTACTTC
-,TRBJ2-7,-,TRBV2,CASSETFLSYEQYF,TGTGCCAGCAGTGAAACATTTCTCTCCTACGAGCAGTACTTC
few,TRBJ2-7,-,TRBV9,CASSPTGTGDYEQYF,TGTGCCAGCAGCCCTACCGGGACGGGGGACTACGAGCAGTACTTC
few,TRBJ2-5,-,TRBV2,CASSYQETQYF,TGTGCCAGCTCCTACCAGGAGACCCAGTACTTC
few,TRBJ2-2,-,TRBV4-3,CASSTMGGVRGGELFF,TGCGCCAGCAGTACCATGGGGGGCGTGCGTGGCGGGGAGCTGTTTTTT
-,TRBJ2-1,-,TRBV28,CASSLDHYNEQFF,TGTGCCAGCAGTTTAGACCACTACAATGAGCAGTTCTTC
-,TRBJ1-2,-,TRBV30,CAWSPGSRGYTF,TGTGCCTGGAGTCCAGGGTCTCGGGGCTACACCTTC
few,TRBJ2-7,-,TRBV9,CASSRGQGGEQYF,TGTGCCAGCAGCCGGGGGCAGGGAGGCGAGCAGTACTTC
few,TRBJ2-7,TRBD2,TRBV5-1,CASRLAAGTSYEQYF,TGCGCCAGCAGACTTGCCGCCGGGACTAGCTACGAGCAGTACTTC
-,TRBJ1-2,TRBD1,TRBV6-5,CASSYSTGTVSYGYTF,TGTGCCAGCAGTTATTCCACCGGGACAGTTAGCTATGGCTACACCTTC
-,TRBJ2-5,TRBD1,TRBV5-4,CASSRQGVQETQYF,TGTGCCAGCAGCAGACAGGGAGTACAAGAGACCCAGTACTTC
-,TRBJ2-7,-,TRBV5-1,CASSSGIFSYEQYF,TGCGCCAGCAGCTCCGGGATTTTTTCCTACGAGCAGTACTTC
few,TRBJ1-6,-,TRBV7-2,CASSPAPLVPLHF,TGTGCCAGCAGCCCCGCCCCCCTGGTTCCCCTCCACTTT
few,TRBJ1-1,-,TRBV19,CASRSTAGALGTEAFF,TGTGCCAGTAGATCCACCGCCGGAGCCTTGGGCACTGAAGCTTTCTTT
few,TRBJ2-1,-,TRBV10-3,CAISGARRGQGSYNEQFF,TGTGCCATCAGTGGCGCGCGACGTGGGCAGGGATCCTACAATGAGCAGTTCTTC
few,TRBJ1-6,-,TRBV10-3,CAISFGNGGDSPLHF,TGTGCCATCAGTTTCGGGAATGGGGGTGATTCACCCCTCCACTTT
few,TRBJ2-7,TRBD1,TRBV5-1,CASSLGQGSVEQYF,TGCGCCAGCAGCTTGGGACAGGGGTCTGTCGAGCAGTACTTC
few,TRBJ2-7,-,TRBV30,CAWNHNYEQYF,TGTGCCTGGAATCACAATTACGAGCAGTACTTC
-,TRBJ2-4,-,TRBV30,CACKTQRLAKNIQYF,TGTGCCTGCAAAACCCAGCGGCTAGCCAAAAACATTCAGTACTTC
-,TRBJ2-7,TRBD1,TRBV4-3,CASSHHLGQGTYEQYF,TGCGCCAGCAGCCACCACCTGGGACAGGGGACCTACGAGCAGTACTTC
few,TRBJ2-7,-,TRBV23-1,CASSQPYLGEQYF,TGCGCCAGCAGTCAACCGTACTTAGGAGAGCAGTACTTC
-,TRBJ2-1,-,TRBV18,CASSPNLAEDEQFF,TGTGCCAGCTCCCCCAATTTAGCCGAGGATGAGCAGTTCTTC
-,TRBJ1-4,TRBD1,TRBV7-2,CASSLGGTVNEKLFF,TGTGCCAGCAGCTTAGGGGGGACAGTTAATGAAAAACTGTTTTTT
few,TRBJ2-7,TRBD1,TRBV18,CASSPPGTGGNEQYF,TGTGCCAGCTCACCCCCTGGGACAGGAGGAAACGAGCAGTACTTC
few,TRBJ2-7,-,TRBV7-9,CASSLARQYYEQYF,TGTGCCAGCAGCTTGGCCAGGCAATACTACGAGCAGTACTTC
-,TRBJ2-1,-,TRBV6-5,CASSFGHNEQFF,TGTGCCAGCAGCTTTGGGCACAATGAGCAGTTCTTC
few,TRBJ2-1,-,TRBV19,CASSLEYNEQFF,TGTGCCAGTAGTTTGGAGTACAATGAGCAGTTCTTC
once,TRBJ2-6,-,TRBV4-1,CASSQVSYRVSPGANVLTF,TGCGCCAGCAGCCAAGTCTCTTACAGGGTGAGCCCCGGGGCCAACGTCCTGACTTTC
few,TRBJ2-5,TRBD1,TRBV7-2,CASSFPYRGSETQYF,TGTGCCAGCAGCTTCCCCTACAGGGGTTCGGAGACCCAGTACTTC
-,TRBJ2-7,TRBD2,TRBV5-1,CASSSILAGGNEQYF,TGCGCCAGCAGCTCCATACTAGCGGGAGGGAATGAGCAGTACTTC
-,TRBJ1-4,TRBD1,TRBV7-2,CASREGQFNEKLFF,TGTGCCAGCAGGGAGGGACAGTTTAATGAAAAACTGTTTTTT